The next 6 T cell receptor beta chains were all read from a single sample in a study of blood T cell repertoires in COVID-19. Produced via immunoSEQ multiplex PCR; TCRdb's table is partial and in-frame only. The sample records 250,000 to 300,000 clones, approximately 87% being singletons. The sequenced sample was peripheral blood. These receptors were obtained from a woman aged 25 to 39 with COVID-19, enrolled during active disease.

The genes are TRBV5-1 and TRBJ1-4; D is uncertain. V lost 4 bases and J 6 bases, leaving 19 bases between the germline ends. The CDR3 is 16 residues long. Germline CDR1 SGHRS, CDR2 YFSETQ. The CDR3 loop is CASSAGLLVWDEKLFF. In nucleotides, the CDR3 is TGCGCCAGCAGCGCCGGACTCCTCGTCTGGGATGAAAAACTGTTTTTT.

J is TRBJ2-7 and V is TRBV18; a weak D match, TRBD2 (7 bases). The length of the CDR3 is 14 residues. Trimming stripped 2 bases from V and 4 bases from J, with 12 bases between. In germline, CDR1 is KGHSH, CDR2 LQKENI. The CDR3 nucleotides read TGTGCCAGCTCACCAGGGGGCGGGGGATACGAGCAGTACTTC. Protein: CASSPGGGGYEQYF.

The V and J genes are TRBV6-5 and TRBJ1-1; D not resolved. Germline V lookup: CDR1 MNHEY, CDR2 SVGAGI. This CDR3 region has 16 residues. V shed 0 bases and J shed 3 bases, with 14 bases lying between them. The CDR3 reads CASSYSEVLGHTEAFF. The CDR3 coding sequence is TGTGCCAGCAGTTACTCGGAAGTCTTGGGCCACACTGAAGCTTTCTTT.

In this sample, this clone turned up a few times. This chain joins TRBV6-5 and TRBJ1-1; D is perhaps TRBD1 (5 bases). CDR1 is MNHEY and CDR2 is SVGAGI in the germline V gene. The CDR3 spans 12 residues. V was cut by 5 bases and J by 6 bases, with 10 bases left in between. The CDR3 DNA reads TGTGCCAGCAGTACCCTAGGGGCTGAAGCTTTCTTT. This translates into CASSTLGAEAFF.

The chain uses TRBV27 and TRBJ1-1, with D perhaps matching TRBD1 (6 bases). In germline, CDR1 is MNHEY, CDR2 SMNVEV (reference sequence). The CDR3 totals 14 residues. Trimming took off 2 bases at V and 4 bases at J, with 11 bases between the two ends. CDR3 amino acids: CASSLLQGTTEAFF. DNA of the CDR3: TGTGCCAGCAGTTTACTACAGGGAACCACTGAAGCTTTCTTT.

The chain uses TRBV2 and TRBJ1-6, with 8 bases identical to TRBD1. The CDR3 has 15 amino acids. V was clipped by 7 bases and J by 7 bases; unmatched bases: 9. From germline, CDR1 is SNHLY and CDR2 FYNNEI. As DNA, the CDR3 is TGTGCCAGCAAGTTGGACAGGGCGTGGAATTCACCCCTCCACTTT. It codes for CASKLDRAWNSPLHF.